Listed here is a single T cell receptor (beta chain). Measured with immunoSEQ multiplex PCR; TCRdb has only the in-frame clones, and not every one. The sample has approximately 110,000 clones, around 85% seen once. Germline lookup yields CDR1 MDHEN and CDR2 SYDVKM. The germline V and J ends were trimmed by 4 bases and 0 bases, with 12 bases remaining between them. The CDR3 consists of 15 residues. This specimen belongs to a study of blood T cell repertoires in COVID-19. Sequenced material: peripheral blood. V usage is TRBV28 and J usage is TRBJ2-5; D may be TRBD2 (6 bases). The source of this sequence is a woman aged 55-69 years with COVID-19, enrolled during active disease. CDR3 sequence: CASSSPSEYQETQYF. CDR3 nucleotide sequence: TGTGCCAGCAGTTCCCCTAGCGAATACCAAGAGACCCAGTACTTC.